This T cell receptor (beta chain) emerged from a study of technical replicates of blood from a handful of donors (TCRdb year 2017). Library generation was performed with the immunoSEQ multiplex PCR assay. Imported from immuneACCESS, the table was reduced by TCRdb to in-frame sequences with V and J called. These copies leave out some clones; in studies compared against another copy, an unresolved V gene accounts for under half, and the cause of the remainder is not known. Counted in this sample were tens of thousands of clones; under 99% of them appeared once. The ten biggest clones cover around 0.22% of the sample. In its sample, this clone was seen once. Its antigen target is currently unknown. Qualities for individual bases were not recorded, and no much larger clone is one base off. Taken from cysteine to phenylalanine, the CDR3 has 16 residues. The sequence is cut down to CDR3 DNA, 48 bases in frame from base 1. Trimming at the junction amounts to 1 base on V and 0 bases on J, and the germline ends lie 10 bases apart. For CDR1 and CDR2, the germline V gene lists SGHTA and FQGTGA.

Here the chain combines TRBV7-3 and TRBJ1-3, with the D gene call left open. The clonotype originates from a human donor in good health. Specimen: T cells isolated from PBMCs. CDR3 loop: CASSLIGGSSGNTIYF. The nucleotides are TGTGCCAGCAGCTTAATAGGAGGGAGCTCTGGAAACACCATATATTTT.